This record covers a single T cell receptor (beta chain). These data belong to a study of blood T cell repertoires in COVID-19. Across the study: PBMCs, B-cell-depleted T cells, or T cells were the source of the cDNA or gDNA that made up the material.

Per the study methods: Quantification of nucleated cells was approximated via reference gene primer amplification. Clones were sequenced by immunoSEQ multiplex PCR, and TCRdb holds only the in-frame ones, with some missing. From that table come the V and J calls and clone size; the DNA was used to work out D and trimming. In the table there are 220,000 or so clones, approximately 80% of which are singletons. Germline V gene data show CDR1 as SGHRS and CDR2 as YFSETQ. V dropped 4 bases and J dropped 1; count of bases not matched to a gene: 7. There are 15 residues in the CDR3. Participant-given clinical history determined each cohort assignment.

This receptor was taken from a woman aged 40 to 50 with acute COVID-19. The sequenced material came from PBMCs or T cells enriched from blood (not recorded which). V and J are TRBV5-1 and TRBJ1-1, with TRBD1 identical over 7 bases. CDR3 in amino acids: CASSRWPGGNTEAFF. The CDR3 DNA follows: TGCGCCAGCAGCCGGTGGCCAGGGGGGAACACTGAAGCTTTCTTT.